This T cell receptor beta chain stems from a study of blood T cell repertoires in COVID-19. Across the whole study: The United States, Italy and Spain were the sources of the acute and convalescent COVID-19 samples. From T cells, B-cell-depleted T cells, or PBMCs came the material, which was cDNA or gDNA.

As originally analysed: The assay estimated nucleated cells by amplifying reference gene primers. Using immunoSEQ multiplex PCR, the repertoire was profiled, and TCRdb retains in-frame clones only, with some absent. D and trimming come from the DNA, and the V and J calls and clone size come from that table. Of about 78,000 clones detected, approximately 84% appear once; the ten largest clones hold 4.5% to 7%. This clone was seen a handful of times. Germline V gene lookup returns CDR1 MNHEY and CDR2 SVGAGI. J gave up 10 bases and V 6 bases, and 13 bases lay outside the gene matches. CDR3 length: 14 amino acids.

Sequencing was carried out using peripheral blood. The J gene is TRBJ1-2, the V gene TRBV6-5; the match to TRBD1 covers 8 bases. This TCR derives from a man in his sixties with active or convalescent COVID-19. CDR3 sequence (DNA): TGTGCCAGCAGGACCGGGACAGGCACCTTTTACTACACCTTC. Translating it yields CASRTGTGTFYYTF.